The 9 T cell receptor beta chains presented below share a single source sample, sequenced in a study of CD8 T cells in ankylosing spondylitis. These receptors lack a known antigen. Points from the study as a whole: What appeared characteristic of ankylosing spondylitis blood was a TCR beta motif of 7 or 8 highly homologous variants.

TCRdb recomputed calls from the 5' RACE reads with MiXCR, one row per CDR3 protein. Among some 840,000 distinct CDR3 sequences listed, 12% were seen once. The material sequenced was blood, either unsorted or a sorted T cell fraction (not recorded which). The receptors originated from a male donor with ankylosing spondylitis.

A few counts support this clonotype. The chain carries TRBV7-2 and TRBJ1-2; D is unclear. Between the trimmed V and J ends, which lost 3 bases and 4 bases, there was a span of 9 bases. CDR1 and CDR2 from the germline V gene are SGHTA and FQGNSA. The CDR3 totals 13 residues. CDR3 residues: CASSFGDLYGYTF. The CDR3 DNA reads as TGTGCCAGCAGCTTCGGGGATCTCTATGGCTACACCTTC.

The CDR3: CASSLTGLQQAFF. In DNA, the CDR3 is TGTGCCAGCAGCTTAACGGGGCTGCAGCAAGCTTTCTTT. J is TRBJ1-1 and V is TRBV7-3, with D possibly TRBD1 on 5 matching bases. Trimming shortened V by 0 bases and J by 9 bases, and 11 bases separated the two germline ends. Germline lookup yields CDR1 SGHTA and CDR2 FQGTGA. CDR3 length: 13 amino acids.

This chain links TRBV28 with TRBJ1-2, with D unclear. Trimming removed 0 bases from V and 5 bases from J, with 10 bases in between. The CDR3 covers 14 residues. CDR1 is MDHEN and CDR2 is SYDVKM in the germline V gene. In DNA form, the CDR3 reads TGTGCCAGCAGTTTATGGCGCGGCCTTTATGGCTACACCTTC. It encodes CASSLWRGLYGYTF.

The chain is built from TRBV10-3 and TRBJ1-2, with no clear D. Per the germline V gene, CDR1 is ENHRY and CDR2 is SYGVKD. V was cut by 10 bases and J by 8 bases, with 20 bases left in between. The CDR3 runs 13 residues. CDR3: CATHPAYLFGYTF. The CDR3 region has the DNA TGTGCCACGCACCCGGCCTACCTCTTCGGCTACACCTTC.

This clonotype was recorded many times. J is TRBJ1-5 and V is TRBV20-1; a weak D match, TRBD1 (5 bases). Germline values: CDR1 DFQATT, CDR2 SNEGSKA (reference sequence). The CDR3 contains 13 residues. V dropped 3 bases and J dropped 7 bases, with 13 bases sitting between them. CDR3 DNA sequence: TGCAGTGCTAGGGGAGGGGCTGGGCAGCCCCAGCATTTT. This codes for CSARGGAGQPQHF.

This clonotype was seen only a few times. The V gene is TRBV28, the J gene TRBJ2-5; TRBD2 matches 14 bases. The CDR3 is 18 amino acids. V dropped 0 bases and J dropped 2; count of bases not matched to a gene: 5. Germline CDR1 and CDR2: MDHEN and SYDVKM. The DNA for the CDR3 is TGTGCCAGCAGTTTATGGGGACTAGCGGGAGACGGGCAAGAGACCCAGTACTTC. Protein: CASSLWGLAGDGQETQYF.

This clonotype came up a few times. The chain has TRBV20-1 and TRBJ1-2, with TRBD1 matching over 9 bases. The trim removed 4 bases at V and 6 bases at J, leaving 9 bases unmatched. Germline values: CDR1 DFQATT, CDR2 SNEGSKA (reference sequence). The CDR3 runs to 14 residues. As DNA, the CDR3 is TGCAGTGCTACTACCTGGACAGGGGTGGATGGCTACACCTTC. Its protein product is CSATTWTGVDGYTF.

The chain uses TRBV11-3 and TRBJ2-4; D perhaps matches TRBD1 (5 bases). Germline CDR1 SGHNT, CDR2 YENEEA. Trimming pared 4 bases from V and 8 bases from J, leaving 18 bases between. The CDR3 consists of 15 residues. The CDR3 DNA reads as TGTGCCAGCAGCTCCACTGGGGCCCATGGGGACATTCAGTACTTC. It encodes CASSSTGAHGDIQYF. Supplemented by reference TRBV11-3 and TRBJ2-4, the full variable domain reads EAGVVQSPRYKIIEKKQPVAFWCNPISGHNTLYWYLQNLGQGPELLIRYENEEAVDDSQLPKDRFSAERLKGVDSTLKIQPAELGDSAVYLCASSSTGAHGDIQYFGAGTRLSVL.

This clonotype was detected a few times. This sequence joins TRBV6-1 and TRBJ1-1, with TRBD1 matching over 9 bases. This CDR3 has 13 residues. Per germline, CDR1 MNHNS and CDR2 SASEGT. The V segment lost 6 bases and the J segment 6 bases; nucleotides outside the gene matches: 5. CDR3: CASRGQGLAEAFF. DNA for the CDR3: TGTGCCAGCAGGGGACAGGGACTGGCTGAAGCTTTCTTT.